A single sample gave rise to the 5 T cell receptor beta chains below, sequenced in a study of T cell repertoires in aging, cancer and after chemotherapy. Amplification of TCR beta used genomic DNA extracted from peripheral blood. Multiplex touch-down PCR with TRB-A/B primers amplified rearranged V-D-J TRB sequences. TCRdb redid the calling of the multiplex PCR reads with MiXCR, one entry per CDR3 protein. There are a few thousand distinct CDR3 sequences in the sample; 45% to 65% occur only once, and over 60% lies in the top ten. Sequencing was performed on blood. Receptor source: a human donor with a blood cancer.

The chain recombines TRBV6-2 or TRBV6-3 with TRBJ2-1; TRBD2 matches 7 bases. The CDR3 totals 16 residues. CDR1 and CDR2 from the germline V gene are MNHEY and SVGEGT. J was trimmed by 8 bases and V by 0 bases; bases with no gene match: 10. CDR3 residues: CASSYSEALRGYEQFF. The CDR3 nucleotides read TGTGCCAGCAGTTACTCGGAAGCTTTGCGGGGGTATGAGCAGTTCTTC.

The chain has TRBV6-5 and TRBJ1-3, with no clear D. Germline loops: CDR1 MNHEY, CDR2 SVGAGI. V lost 2 bases and J 0 bases, leaving 11 bases between the germline ends. The length of the CDR3 is 16 residues. The CDR3 region is CASSYGVPSSGNTIYF. The DNA for the CDR3 is TGTGCCAGCAGTTACGGGGTACCGAGCTCTGGAAACACCATATATTTT.

On this clonotype itself: At one of its ends the junction is not consistent with the germline gene, which may arise from a read error. The chain is built from TRBV12-3 or TRBV12-4 and TRBJ2-7; D gene uncertain. This CDR3 contains 13 residues. CDR3: CASSLGDLNEKYF. The CDR3 region has the DNA TGTGCCAGCAGTTTAGGGGATTTAAACGAGAAGTACTTC.

This clonotype was found a few times. The rearrangement joins TRBV7-6 to TRBJ2-1; 15 nucleotides match TRBD2. V was pared by 5 bases and J by 0 bases, with 8 bases of the junction left unmatched. Germline CDR1 is SGHVS and CDR2 is FNYEAQ. The CDR3 has 19 residues. The CDR3 coding sequence is TGTGCCAGCAGCCCCCGGACTAGCGGGGGGGTCAGCTCCTACAATGAGCAGTTCTTC. Its protein is CASSPRTSGGVSSYNEQFF.

This clonotype was picked up a small number of times. The chain carries TRBV6-2 or TRBV6-3 and TRBJ2-1; 11 positions agree with TRBD2. The trim removed 5 bases at V and 6 bases at J, leaving 6 bases unmatched. CDR3 length equals 15 residues. In germline, CDR1 is MNHEY, CDR2 SVGEGT. This CDR3 reads CASSLAGGSRNEQFF. The CDR3 region has the DNA TGTGCCAGCAGTCTAGCGGGAGGTTCTCGCAATGAGCAGTTCTTC.